Sequencing of this T cell receptor (beta chain) was carried out in a study of PD-L1 blockade in urothelial cancer. Overall study context: Atezolizumab was started by patients at some point between 2013 and 2014 at 1,200 mg intravenously every 3 weeks. The authors examined blood 3 weeks (second dose) and 6 weeks after treatment start.

Trimming at V came to 5 bases and at J to 9 bases, leaving 5 bases not matched to a gene. This CDR3 contains 13 residues. Germline V gene data show CDR1 as ENHRY and CDR2 as SYGVKD. Stated time point: pretreatment peripheral blood. Metastatic or locally advanced urothelial carcinoma was present in the patients. In each PCR, synthetic TCR analog templates were spiked in. Produced via immunoSEQ multiplex PCR; TCRdb's table is partial and in-frame only. This table has 65,000 to 80,000 clones, roughly 90% appearing once. The TCR originated in a man between 65 and 85 years old with urothelial cancer. This chain connects TRBV10-3 to TRBJ1-5; 9 bases are a match to TRBD1. The material sequenced was PBMCs, taken around atezolizumab (anti-PD-L1) treatment. The CDR3 spells CAISLEDRGPQHF. CDR3 sequence (DNA): TGTGCCATCAGTCTAGAGGACAGGGGGCCCCAGCATTTT.